These 9 T cell receptor beta chains were all obtained from the same sample, sequenced in a study of blood T cell repertoires in COVID-19. Generated by immunoSEQ multiplex PCR, the TCRdb table keeps only in-frame clones and is missing some. The sample has about 46,000 clones, over 80% seen once. Sample: peripheral blood. These receptors were taken from a man aged 55 to 70 with active COVID-19.

The rearrangement uses TRBV28 and TRBJ1-2, with D uncertain. This CDR3 comprises 13 residues. CDR1 and CDR2 (germline): MDHEN, SYDVKM. The V gene lost 3 bases and the J gene lost 0 bases, with 5 bases spanning the gap. CDR3 region: CASSLQANYGYTF. The CDR3 DNA is TGTGCCAGCAGTTTGCAGGCTAACTATGGCTACACCTTC.

The chain is built from TRBV16 and TRBJ1-1; tentatively, D is TRBD1 (5 bases). This CDR3 contains 12 residues. The V gene lost 4 bases and the J gene lost 4 bases, with 7 bases spanning the gap. Germline values: CDR1 KGHSY, CDR2 FQNENV. In DNA form, the CDR3 reads TGTGCCAGCAGCCCTCAGGGCACTGAAGCTTTCTTT. It encodes CASSPQGTEAFF.

This chain uses TRBV6-6 with TRBJ1-1, with 9 bases fitting TRBD1. The germline V gene has CDR1 MNHNY and CDR2 SVGAGI (reference sequence). After removal of 5 bases from V and 5 bases from J, the junction contained 6 bases not matched to a gene. This CDR3 region has 14 residues. CDR3 nucleotide sequence: TGTGCCAGCAGTAACAGGGGGCGAGATACTGAAGCTTTCTTT. The encoded protein is CASSNRGRDTEAFF.

The chain joins TRBV28 to TRBJ1-6, with 8 nucleotides matching TRBD1. Germline CDR1 and CDR2: MDHEN and SYDVKM. With V trimmed by 7 bases and J by 4 bases, 9 bases remained unmatched. The CDR3 has 16 amino acids. The CDR3 protein is CASNILTGGYNSPLHF. CDR3 sequence (DNA): TGTGCCAGCAATATACTAACAGGGGGATATAATTCACCCCTCCACTTT.

This sequence joins TRBV7-2 and TRBJ2-7; 11 bases are a match to TRBD1. After removal of 1 base from V and 6 bases from J, the junction contained 5 bases not matched to a gene. The CDR3 contains 15 residues. Looked up from germline, CDR1 is SGHTA and CDR2 is FQGNSA. The CDR3 nucleotides are TGTGCCAGCAGCTTAGTCGGGACAGGGGGTTCCGAGCAGTACTTC. It translates to CASSLVGTGGSEQYF.

This chain joins TRBV19 and TRBJ2-1; 14 bases align to TRBD2. Germline V gives CDR1 LNHDA, CDR2 SQIVND (reference sequence). J lost 9 bases, V lost 10 bases, and 5 bases had no gene match. The CDR3 has 13 residues. CDR3 bases: TGTGCCACGGGACTAGCGGGAGTGATTGAGCAGTTCTTC. The encoded protein is CATGLAGVIEQFF.

The V call is TRBV27, the J call TRBJ2-7; possible D gene TRBD2, 6 bases. Looked up from germline, CDR1 is MNHEY and CDR2 is SMNVEV (reference sequence). The V gene lost 7 bases and the J gene lost 8 bases, with 15 bases spanning the gap. The CDR3 sequence is 12 residues long. CDR3 amino acids: CASTPGRGKQYF. DNA for the CDR3: TGTGCCAGCACCCCAGGACGGGGGAAGCAGTACTTC.

V and J are TRBV4-1 and TRBJ2-6; possible D gene TRBD1, 6 bases. Germline CDR1 MGHRA, CDR2 YSYEKL. Trimming removed 6 bases from V and 0 bases from J, with 12 bases in between. The CDR3 runs to 16 residues. Here the CDR3 DNA reads TGCGCCAGCAGTCCGGGACAAAACTCTGGGGCCAACGTCCTGACTTTC. Translating gives CASSPGQNSGANVLTF.

The CDR3 loop is CASSLRGNEQFF. The CDR3 DNA follows: TGTGCCAGCAGTTTACGGGGGAATGAGCAGTTCTTC. V gene TRBV28 combines with J gene TRBJ2-1, with a tentative D call TRBD2 (6 bases). V dropped 2 bases and J dropped 7 bases, with 6 bases sitting between them. From germline, CDR1 is MDHEN and CDR2 SYDVKM. The CDR3 consists of 12 residues.